The rows below give T cell receptor beta chains drawn from one sample of a study of cytomegalovirus exposure and HLA in healthy donors. Profiled with immunoSEQ multiplex PCR; TCRdb holds only in-frame clones, not every one. The sample records approximately 210,000 clones, about four fifths being singletons. What was sequenced was PBMCs. Every receptor here comes from a male donor in good health and CMV-seropositive. The conserved cysteine and the conserved F or W are not part of the CDR3 here. D genes are given only for firm matches. The size of a clone is reported for some rows only, either as once, few or many, or as a class for expanded clones.

>.|TRBD1|TRBV18|TRBJ2-6
ASSPGTAFSGANVLT
>few|.|TRBV7-9|TRBJ2-7
ASSFPPGLNTYEQY
>.|TRBD1|TRBV5-1|TRBJ2-7
ASGTGGNEQY
>.|TRBD1|TRBV2|TRBJ1-5
ASSGTGVNQPQH
>.|TRBD1|TRBV4-3|TRBJ2-4
ASSQDVGTVKLAKNIQY
>.|TRBD2|TRBV7-2|TRBJ2-1
ASSFSGTSYNEQF
>.|TRBD2|TRBV4-2|TRBJ2-5
ASSPRTSGYQETQY
>few|TRBD1|TRBV19|TRBJ2-5
ASSMGQQETQY
>few|TRBD1|TRBV7-3|TRBJ2-3
ASSLRGSGQGKDTQY
>.|TRBD2|TRBV27|TRBJ2-7
ASSWGGSYEQY
>few|TRBD2|TRBV10-3|TRBJ2-7
AISESLASGVPLGEQY
>.|TRBD1|TRBV29-1|TRBJ1-1
SVAPGTGTEAF
>.|TRBD2|TRBV5-1|TRBJ2-7
ASSLSGRGEQY
>.|.|TRBV2|TRBJ2-5
ASSLAETQY
>.|TRBD2|TRBV25-1|TRBJ2-1
ASSVSGSGRTDNEQF
>.|TRBD1|TRBV19|TRBJ1-1
ASSNRGRGTEAF
>.|.|TRBV5-1|TRBJ2-7
ASSPPQGYEQY
>.|.|TRBV6-6|TRBJ1-5
ASSYSDRNNQPQH
>.|TRBD1|TRBV19|TRBJ2-4
ASSSSGTGVTALAKNIQY
>.|.|TRBV20-1|TRBJ2-5
SAKFGETQY
>few|.|TRBV2|TRBJ2-1
ASSPPGNEQF
>.|TRBD2|TRBV5-6|TRBJ2-7
ASTSGGVLEQY
>.|.|TRBV28|TRBJ2-4
ASSLQGNIQY
>.|.|TRBV5-4|TRBJ2-7
ASSRRDASYEQY
>.|.|TRBV5-1|TRBJ1-1
ASSLEGRGAF
>.|.|TRBV6-1|TRBJ1-5
ASHIQGIDQPQH
>.|TRBD1|TRBV11-2|TRBJ2-5
ASSSGTVNQETQY
>.|TRBD2|TRBV7-9|TRBJ2-3
ASSLDPAGDTDTQY
>.|TRBD1|TRBV7-2|TRBJ1-4
ASSLKGQGAANEKLF
>once|TRBD2|TRBV4-2|TRBJ2-1
ASSVRAGGLLGDEQF
>.|TRBD2|TRBV7-7|TRBJ2-5
ASSLVSGGAGETQY
>few|.|TRBV18|TRBJ1-4
ASSPPGRGGEKLF
>.|TRBD2|TRBV6-5|TRBJ2-1
ASSWGGSGAMNEQF
>.|TRBD1|TRBV27|TRBJ2-7
ASSFDRAYAYEQY
>.|.|TRBV6-5|TRBJ1-3
ASKDRSNTIY
>.|TRBD2|TRBV11-2|TRBJ2-7
ASSSLGLAASYEQY
>.|TRBD1|TRBV4-3|TRBJ1-2
ASSQDLTGAPWGYT
>.|TRBD2|TRBV2|TRBJ2-2
ASSALTSGTGGELF
>few|TRBD1|TRBV5-8|TRBJ2-3
ASSGGQGADTQY
>once|.|TRBV5-1|TRBJ2-3
ASSLVPGAGDTQY
>.|TRBD1|TRBV7-3|TRBJ2-7
ASSYGTGDYEQY